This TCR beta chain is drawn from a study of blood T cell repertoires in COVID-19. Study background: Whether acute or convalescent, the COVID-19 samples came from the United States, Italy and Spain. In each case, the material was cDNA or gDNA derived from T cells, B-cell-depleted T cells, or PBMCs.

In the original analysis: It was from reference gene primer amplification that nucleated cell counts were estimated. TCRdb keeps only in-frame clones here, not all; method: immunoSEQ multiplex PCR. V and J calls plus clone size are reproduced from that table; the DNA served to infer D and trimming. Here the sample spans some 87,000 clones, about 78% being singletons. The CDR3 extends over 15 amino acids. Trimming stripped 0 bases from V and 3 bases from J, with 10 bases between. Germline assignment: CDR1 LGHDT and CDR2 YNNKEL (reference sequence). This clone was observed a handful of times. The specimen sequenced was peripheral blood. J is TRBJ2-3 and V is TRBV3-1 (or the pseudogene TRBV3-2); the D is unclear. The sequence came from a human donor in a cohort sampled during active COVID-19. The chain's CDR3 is CASSQEMASTDTQYF. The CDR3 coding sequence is TGTGCCAGCAGCCAAGAAATGGCTTCGACAGATACGCAGTATTTT.